A single sample is the source of the 6 T cell receptor beta chains below, sequenced in a study of a mutant IDH1 vaccine in newly diagnosed glioma (dated by TCRdb to about 2021). The method behind the library was the immunoSEQ multiplex PCR assay. TCRdb mirrors the immuneACCESS table, restricted to in-frame sequences. Some clones are absent from its copies; in checked studies, under half trace to an unresolved V gene, and the reason for the others is unknown. This sample gives 45,000 to 55,000 clones in total; around 86% of them show up just once. The top ten clones comprise 2% to 2.5% of the sample. The time point tag for this specimen amounts to: baseline, week 1 (first vaccination visit). The treatment or condition tag for this specimen amounts to: pre-vaccination baseline after standard-of-care therapy. The sample here was PBMCs, taken from a glioma patient treated with radiotherapy, temozolomide or both. Every receptor here comes from a man aged 35-49 years with glioma.

The chain recombines TRBV2 with TRBJ2-1, with 10 bases fitting TRBD2. V dropped 7 bases and J dropped 10; count of bases not matched to a gene: 10. The CDR3 is 14 amino acids. The V gene's germline CDR1 is SNHLY and CDR2 FYNNEI. The CDR3 coding sequence is TGTGCCAGCACAGCGGGAGGGCCCAGTTGGGAGCAGTTCTTC. This encodes CASTAGGPSWEQFF. Looking up the rest from reference TRBV2 and TRBJ2-1 gives the full variable domain: EPEVTQTPSHQVTQMGQEVILRCVPISNHLYFYWYRQILGQKVEFLVSFYNNEISEKSEIFDDQFSVERPDGSNFTLKIRSTKLEDSAMYFCASTAGGPSWEQFFGPGTRLTVL.

The chain couples TRBV6-5 to TRBJ2-1, with TRBD2 matching over 7 bases. Trimming at V came to 2 bases and at J to 1 base, leaving 5 bases not matched to a gene. This CDR3 spans 16 amino acids. Germline V gene lookup returns CDR1 MNHEY and CDR2 SVGAGI. The CDR3 spells CASSYDGGSSYNEQFF. The DNA for the CDR3 is TGTGCCAGCAGTTACGATGGCGGGAGTTCCTACAATGAGCAGTTCTTC.

The chain is built from TRBV7-2 and TRBJ2-7; TRBD2 matches at 8 bases. V gave up 7 bases and J gave up 0 bases; unmatched junction bases: 11. This CDR3 contains 16 residues. Germline V gives CDR1 SGHTA, CDR2 FQGNSA. The CDR3: CASTLRERESSYEQYF. In nucleotides, the CDR3 is TGTGCCAGCACCCTACGGGAGCGGGAGTCCTCCTACGAGCAGTACTTC.

The rearrangement links TRBV7-6 to TRBJ2-5, with a possible D match to TRBD2 (6 bases). V was clipped by 2 bases and J by 5 bases, with 15 bases between them. Per the germline V gene, CDR1 is SGHVS and CDR2 is FNYEAQ. The CDR3 extends over 15 amino acids. The CDR3 DNA follows: TGTGCCAGCAGCTTATCGGGGGTAACTAGGGAGACCCAGTACTTC. Amino acid sequence: CASSLSGVTRETQYF.

This chain connects TRBV2 to TRBJ1-1; D is uncertain. From germline, CDR1 is SNHLY and CDR2 FYNNEI. The V end lost 7 bases, the J end lost 1 base, and 7 bases lay between the germline ends. CDR3 length: 12 amino acids. DNA of the CDR3: TGTGCCAGCAAGACATCGAACACTGAAGCTTTCTTT. It is translated as CASKTSNTEAFF.

This clone occurred once. The chain is built from TRBV2 and TRBJ2-5, with D possibly matching TRBD1 (6 bases). The V end was cut by 6 bases, the J end by 4 bases, with 12 bases between. Germline loops: CDR1 SNHLY, CDR2 FYNNEI. The CDR3 sequence is 13 residues long. CDR3 protein: CASRGGFGETQYF. CDR3 nucleotide sequence: TGTGCCAGCAGAGGGGGTTTCGGAGAGACCCAGTACTTC. The full variable domain, in which reference TRBV2 and TRBJ2-5 provide the parts outside the CDR3, is EPEVTQTPSHQVTQMGQEVILRCVPISNHLYFYWYRQILGQKVEFLVSFYNNEISEKSEIFDDQFSVERPDGSNFTLKIRSTKLEDSAMYFCASRGGFGETQYFGPGTRLLVL.